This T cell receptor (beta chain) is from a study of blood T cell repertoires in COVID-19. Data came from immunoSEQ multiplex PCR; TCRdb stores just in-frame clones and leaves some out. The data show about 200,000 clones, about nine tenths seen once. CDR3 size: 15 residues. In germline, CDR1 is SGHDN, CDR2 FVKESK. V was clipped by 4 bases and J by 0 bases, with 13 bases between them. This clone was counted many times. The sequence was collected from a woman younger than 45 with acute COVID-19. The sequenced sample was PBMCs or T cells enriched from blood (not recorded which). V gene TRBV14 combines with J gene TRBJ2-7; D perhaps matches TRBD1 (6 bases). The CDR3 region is CASSRDTSRSYEQYF. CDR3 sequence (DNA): TGTGCCAGCAGCCGGGACACCTCTCGCTCCTACGAGCAGTACTTC.